This record covers a single T cell receptor (beta chain). The junction shows a germline mismatch at one end, possibly a read error. This CDR3 spans 16 amino acids. Germline loops: CDR1 MNHNS, CDR2 SASEGT. These data come from a study of CD4 and CD8 cells across lung adenocarcinoma regions. In TCRdb, the PCR reads were re-called with MiXCR into one record per CDR3 protein. Altogether some 20,000 distinct CDR3 sequences are present, 50% to 55% being singletons, with the ten largest covering roughly a quarter. Localized lung adenocarcinoma, a non-small cell lung cancer, affected the donors. This clonotype was sampled from a female donor with lung adenocarcinoma. The CD4 and CD8 labels of this study may be unreliable. Sequencing was done on a sample of CD8+ T cells from the center of a lung tumor. The genes are TRBV6-1 and TRBJ2-3; maybe TRBD1 (6 bases). CDR3 nucleotides: TGTGCCAGCAGGGTCCGACAGGCCGCGAGCACCGATACGCAGTTTTTT. This codes for CASRVRQAASTDTQFF.